One sample yielded the 14 T cell receptor beta chains listed below, sequenced in a study of shared clonotypes between healthy human individuals. Measured with immunoSEQ multiplex PCR; TCRdb has only the in-frame clones, and not every one. This sample has about 1 million clones, with 65% to 75% found just once. Input material: memory CD4+ T cells sorted from blood. The subset was: CD45RA-negative fraction. The receptors were gathered from a man between 18 and 29 years old in good health.

In this sample, this clone turned up a few times. The same CDR3 also results from other DNA sequences found in this sample. The chain employs TRBV30 and TRBJ2-7; possible D gene TRBD1, 6 bases. CDR1 GTSNPN and CDR2 SVGIG come from the germline V gene (reference sequence). The CDR3 length is 11 residues. Trimming shortened V by 3 bases and J by 10 bases, and 13 bases separated the two germline ends. Written as DNA, the CDR3 is TGTGCCTGGAGCGGTTACAGGGAACAGTACTTC. This gives the protein CAWSGYREQYF.

This clone has just one count. The chain couples TRBV5-4 to TRBJ1-3, with a possible D match to TRBD1 (6 bases). With 1 base removed from V and 0 bases from J, the gap between germline ends came to 17 bases. The CDR3 totals 18 residues. The germline gives CDR1 SGHNT, CDR2 YYREEE (reference sequence). The chain's CDR3 is CASSLKSQGIRSGNTIYF. The CDR3 nucleotides are TGTGCCAGCAGCTTGAAGTCGCAGGGGATCCGCTCTGGAAACACCATATATTTT.

The chain recombines TRBV30 with TRBJ2-7, with 7 nucleotides matching TRBD1. Germline CDR1 reads GTSNPN; CDR2 reads SVGIG (reference sequence). This CDR3 has 12 amino acids. The ends lost 3 bases at V and 5 bases at J; junction bases unmatched: 4. The CDR3 region has the DNA TGTGCCTGGAGGACAGGGTTTCACGAGCAGTACTTC. This gives the protein CAWRTGFHEQYF.

This clone was recorded a few times. The chain is built from TRBV19 and TRBJ1-1; TRBD1 matches at 7 bases. V lost 3 bases and J lost 3; bases outside the gene matches: 10. CDR3 length: 16 residues. CDR1 LNHDA and CDR2 SQIVND come from the germline V gene (reference sequence). The CDR3 bases are TGTGCCAGTAGTATCCCTCGACAGGGTCAAGACACTGAAGCTTTCTTT. As protein: CASSIPRQGQDTEAFF.

This clone appeared a single time. This chain connects TRBV6-1 to TRBJ1-5; D call uncertain. V lost 0 bases and J lost 2, with 8 bases in between. The CDR3 spans 15 residues. CDR1 is MNHNS and CDR2 is SASEGT in the germline V gene. The CDR3 sequence is CASSEAGMGNQPQHF. CDR3 sequence (DNA): TGTGCCAGCAGTGAAGCCGGGATGGGCAATCAGCCCCAGCATTTT.

The CDR3 sequence: CASSQDPLTSGGENEQFF. The CDR3 bases are TGTGCCAGCAGCCAAGATCCCCTGACTAGCGGGGGGGAGAATGAGCAGTTCTTC. The V gene is TRBV4-2, the J gene TRBJ2-1; 14 bases agree with TRBD2. Germline trimming cut 0 bases from V and 7 bases from J; bases unmatched to any gene: 8. The CDR3 has 18 amino acids. Per the germline V gene, CDR1 is LGHNA and CDR2 is YNFKEQ.

The gene calls are TRBV9 and TRBJ2-2; D is perhaps TRBD2 (6 bases). The CDR3 runs to 13 residues. Germline-derived CDR1 and CDR2 are SGDLS and YYNGEE. The V and J ends lost 7 bases and 2 bases respectively, with 9 bases between them. Written as DNA, the CDR3 is TGTGCCAGCGGTAGCGGTAACACCGGGGAGCTGTTTTTT. It is translated as CASGSGNTGELFF.

The chain joins TRBV12-2 to TRBJ2-3. TRBV12-2 is a known pseudogene. This CDR3 is built from 15 residues. CDR3 amino acids: CASRSQAPGTGSQYF. CDR3 coding DNA: TGTGCAAGTCGCTCTCAAGCGCCTGGGACCGGGTCGCAGTATTTT.

V gene TRBV2 combines with J gene TRBJ2-3, with D possibly TRBD2 on 6 matching bases. Deletions cut 8 bases from V and 0 bases from J, with 21 bases between. The CDR3 runs to 17 residues. CDR1 is SNHLY and CDR2 is FYNNEI in the germline V gene. This CDR3 is CASEGSGLATSTDTQYF. CDR3 DNA sequence: TGTGCCAGCGAGGGGAGTGGGCTAGCGACCAGCACAGATACGCAGTATTTT.

V is TRBV11-2 and J is TRBJ2-5; unclear D gene. V was pared by 5 bases and J by 5 bases, with 15 bases between. Germline CDR1 and CDR2: SGHAT and FQNNGV. CDR3 length: 14 residues. The CDR3 bases are TGTGCCAGCAGCCGCTCGCCAGGTGGGGAGACCCAGTACTTC. This gives the protein CASSRSPGGETQYF.

The chain is built from TRBV13 and TRBJ2-2, with D hard to call. Trimming shortened V by 4 bases and J by 0 bases, and 9 bases separated the two germline ends. This CDR3 is built from 15 residues. In germline, CDR1 is PRHDT, CDR2 FYEKMQ (reference sequence). Here the CDR3 reads CASSSPFPNTGELFF. As DNA, the CDR3 is TGTGCCAGCAGCTCCCCGTTCCCGAACACCGGGGAGCTGTTTTTT.

This clone turned up a few times. The rearrangement uses TRBV4-3 and TRBJ2-3; 10 bases map to TRBD1. This CDR3 has 14 residues. Germline V gives CDR1 LGHNA, CDR2 YSLEER. V trimming: 1 base; J trimming: 14 bases; junction bases outside the gene matches: 9. CDR3 region: CASSQGIDRGPLYF. The CDR3 nucleotides are TGCGCCAGCAGCCAAGGGATCGACAGGGGGCCGCTGTATTTT.

The V call is TRBV4-1, the J call TRBJ1-2; D perhaps matches TRBD1 (6 bases). Trimming removed 5 bases from V and 6 bases from J, with 22 bases in between. This CDR3 is built from 16 residues. The V gene's germline CDR1 is MGHRA and CDR2 YSYEKL. The DNA for the CDR3 is TGCGCCAGCAGCAAAGGAGGAAATGGGGGGCGCGATGGCTACACCTTC. Protein sequence: CASSKGGNGGRDGYTF.

This sequence joins TRBV11-2 and TRBJ2-1; TRBD1 or TRBD2 may be the D gene (5 bases each). The CDR3 is 13 residues long. Germline assignment: CDR1 SGHAT and CDR2 FQNNGV. V gave up 5 bases and J gave up 8 bases, with 13 bases separating them. The CDR3, as DNA: TGTGCCAGCAGCCGGGGCCCCGGCGATGAGCAGTTCTTC. Amino acid sequence: CASSRGPGDEQFF. Combining the CDR3 with reference TRBV11-2 and TRBJ2-1 gives the whole variable domain EAGVAQSPRYKIIEKRQSVAFWCNPISGHATLYWYQQILGQGPKLLIQFQNNGVVDDSQLPKDRFSAERLKGVDSTLKIQPAKLEDSAVYLCASSRGPGDEQFFGPGTRLTVL.